The entry below gives a single TCR beta chain sequence along with its context. Its antigen is not yet known. Mismatch with germline at one junction end may stem from a read error. The sample comes from a study of tumor-infiltrating lymphocytes in primary liver carcinoma listed by TCRdb under 2017. Background on the whole study: The five patients, three men and two women aged 30 to 69 years, had hepatocellular carcinoma (four) or combined HCC and intrahepatic cholangiocarcinoma (one). For each liver tumor, the study sampled five regions along with adjacent normal tissue and blood, and applied TCRbeta repertoire sequencing, expression microarrays and whole-exome sequencing. TCRbeta repertoire sequencing covered 35 specimens from 5 patients: about 25 tumor regions, 5 adjacent noncancerous liver tissues and 5 peripheral blood samples. Agilent mRNA microarray profiling was performed on the 25 tumor region samples to relate TCRbeta repertoire diversity to the local molecular phenotype. The tumors of the five patients were staged as T1-T3 N0M0, with maximum diameters ranging from roughly 4.2 to 10 cm. Each sample produced roughly 3.5 to 8 million productive TCRbeta reads, and read depth showed no significant difference between tissue types. High reproducibility was observed for the technical replicate repertoires, with mean shared-clone rates roughly 0.92 and correlation coefficients above 0.95.

TCRbeta-specific cDNA was reverse-transcribed from about 500 ng total RNA using a constant-region primer and ProtoScript II reverse transcriptase. Construction of the TCRbeta libraries relied on three nested rounds of multiplex PCR, following a slightly modified ARM-PCR procedure. Multiplex TRBV1-TRBV30 forward primers and a Cbeta reverse primer were used in the first two PCR rounds, each of which was run for around 10 cycles. A final 25-cycle PCR with Deep VentR polymerase added sample barcodes and Illumina adapters. Before sequencing, amplicons of 200-500 bp were gel-purified using a QIAquick gel extraction kit. The TCRbeta amplicons were sequenced with 250-bp paired-end reads on an Illumina HiSeq 2500. For the original study's pipeline: Reads were quality-trimmed with Trimmomatic v0.33, and paired reads were merged with FLASH v1.2.11 to recover full CDR3 sequences. V, D and J germline segments were assigned to the rearranged TCRbeta sequences by MiGEC v1.2.1b. Clonotype statistics and Shannon-Wiener diversity indices were computed with VDJtools v1.0.0. Except for diversity analysis, only the 250 most abundant clonotypes of each sample were used in subsequent analyses to reduce sampling bias. TCRdb reworked the public reads: Q25 trimming with fastp, MiXCR clone assembly, productive beta chains retained. For every CDR3 protein sequence, its rows merge into one entry that carries the most common genes and DNA. The V and J calls shown here were made by TCRdb, not taken from the authors' results. Within this sample are fewer than 150,000 distinct CDR3 sequences, with approximately 70% of them counted one time only. Clones ranked in the top ten supply roughly a tenth of the sample.

From its cysteine to its phenylalanine, the CDR3 spans 15 amino acids. Only the CDR3 part of the read is kept: 45 bases, read in frame from the first base. CDR1 and CDR2 (SGHNT, YYREEE) derive from the germline V gene (reference sequence). Findings and caveats that apply to the study as a whole: Comparison of CD4+ and CD8+ T cell repertoires was precluded by the use of bulk unsorted samples. Because only the TCR beta chain was sequenced and unpaired alpha chains were not captured, true repertoire diversity is likely underestimated. Repertoire overlap was higher between tumor regions (mean around 35%) than tumor-adjacent (roughly 17%) or tumor-blood (about 15%) pairs, consistent with antigen-driven expansion. Compared with blood, tumors had a significantly larger share of the repertoire taken up by the top 250 clones (p = 0.039). Just about 8-25% of top clones turned up in all five regions of a tumor, which suggests spatial heterogeneity among tumor-infiltrating T cells. Only a few patients were included in the study, and the authors note that the findings should be validated in a larger study.

Without any cell sorting, total RNA and DNA were co-extracted from 20-30 mg of bulk tissue using the AllPrep DNA/RNA mini kit. Four or five patients with histopathologically diagnosed primary liver carcinoma underwent surgical resection in China between November 2015 and March 2016. Patients had chronic HBV infection and were treatment-naive at sampling. Each tumor was sampled at five spatially separated regions: the superior, inferior, left-lateral and right-lateral poles and the tumor centre. According to histology, viable tumor cells made up more than 75% of every tumor sample. Each fresh piece of tumor and adjacent tissue was cut in two, with one half stored in RNAlater at -80 degrees C and the other half sent for histology.

This clonotype originated in a woman in her sixties or seventies with primary liver carcinoma and hepatitis B virus infection. The V gene is TRBV5-4 and the J gene is TRBJ2-4, with no confident D gene call. Sequencing was carried out using liver tumor tissue from sampling region 1. Sample cell subset or site, as interpreted from the label and publication: tumor region T1, superior pole. The CDR3 sequence is CASSPPASDKNVQYF. DNA sequence: TGTGCAAGCAGCCCCCCGGCAAGCGACAAAAACGTTCAGTACTTC.